This T cell receptor beta chain was retrieved from a study of shared clonotypes between healthy human individuals (dated by TCRdb to 2018 to 2020). In terms of the full investigation: The cohort comprised two women and a few men aged 18 to 49 years. For each donor, three plates each were used for CD4 naive and CD4 memory, two plates were used for CD8 naive, and one plate was used for CD8 memory. To estimate repertoire size and how much clonotypes are shared between individuals, the study performed deep sequencing of blood TCR repertoires from a handful of healthy adults. Libraries were prepared and TCR repertoires were sequenced by different laboratories using diverse techniques, in order to increase sequencing depth and limit assay-specific biases. Each donor's leukapheresis produced roughly between about 0.8 and 10 billion PBMCs.

After removal of 6 bases from V and 4 bases from J, the junction retains 4 bases not matched to a gene. CDR1 ENHRY and CDR2 SYGVKD were looked up in the germline V gene. CDR3 length: 15 amino acids, cysteine to phenylalanine. The read is trimmed to its CDR3 DNA, 45 bases read in frame from base 1. Donors were healthy HIV-negative adults with no recently reported acute infections or vaccinations. Every donor was a Caucasian adult living in Nashville, Tennessee, USA. CD4+ T cells were enriched through magnetic negative selection, after which naive cells were positively selected on CD45RA and the remaining negative fraction served as the memory subset. Blood was collected by leukapheresis, and PBMCs were isolated by Ficoll-Histopaque density gradient centrifugation and then cryopreserved in liquid nitrogen vapor phase. Analytical flow cytometry was used to check the purity and quantity of every magnetically sorted T cell population. From each sorted fraction, genomic DNA was isolated and quantified by UV absorbance on a Nanodrop 2000c.

A word on this clone: No antigen is known for it. Per-base quality was not reported, and no clone a single base away is much larger than it. The sample has other DNA sequences that encode this CDR3 too.

Overall results and qualifications from the work: Sampling was restricted to blood, and TCR repertoires in tissue are likely to differ from TCR repertoires in blood. About 5% of naive CD4, 3.5% of naive CD8, 2% to 2.5% of memory CD4, and more than 0.35% of memory CD8 clonotypes were shared across a few donors. Estimated clonotype richness was generally larger for naive than for memory subsets. Because the study included only a small number of donors, the genetic and exposure-history diversity represented was limited. Higher generation probabilities were observed for clonotypes shared by all four sorted-subset donors than for non-shared clonotypes. Incomplete sequencing was indicated by rarefaction of sorted-subset datasets, despite the large sequencing depth. Based on pairwise subsampling, the degree of clonotype sharing among donors was expected to be affected by sequencing depth.

Using the deep immunoSEQ assay, TCR CDR3 regions were amplified from genomic DNA by multiplex PCR. Extracted genomic DNA from each cell subset was spread evenly across all wells of several immunoSEQ 96-well plates, with each plate serving as a replicate. For sorted subsets, roughly 0.2 ug genomic DNA, equal to some 28,000 T cell genomes, was loaded into each replicate PCR. The purified libraries were quantified using a Qubit 3.0 fluorometer, sized with a Bioanalyzer 2100, and then quantified again using the KAPA Library Quantification kit. Every immunoSEQ 96-well plate was sequenced on a dedicated single-read 150-cycle Illumina NextSeq 550 flow cell. The original pipeline was this. Because the immunoSEQ output held only junctional sequences and lacked quality scores, the filtering could not match the filtering applied to full-length reads. To assign V/J genes and CDR3, sequences were annotated against IMGT germline references using PyIR, a Python wrapper for IgBLAST v1.9. Any read was removed if the V/J assignment was weak (E-value above 1e-6), the CDR3 was missing, or the read contained stop codons, out-of-frame junctions, or ambiguous translated residues. V3J clonotypes were defined as sequences sharing the same inferred V gene, J gene, and CDR3 amino acid sequence. To compute the percentage overlap between repertoires, the number of shared unique clonotypes was divided by the size of the smaller repertoire. RTK rarefaction, the Chao1 estimator, and Recon v2.1 estimates of unobserved clonotypes were used to assess repertoire richness. Generation probabilities for all TCRbeta clonotypes obtained by the gDNA method from a handful of donors were computed using OLGA. Held by TCRdb, this immuneACCESS table contains in-frame sequences only and omits some clones. Under half of the omission traces to an unresolved V gene where checked; the cause of the rest is unknown. V, J and clone size are those of that table, while D and trimming were read from the DNA. The sample has millions of clones on record, around 94% of them singletons. Of the sample, over 0.12% is held by the ten largest clones.

The sequenced sample consisted of naive CD4+ T cells sorted from blood. According to the study, the label for this sample's cell subset or site signals: CD45RA+ positively selected. The source is a man younger than 35 in good health. Recombination linked TRBV10-3 to TRBJ2-5; 14 bases in the junction line up with TRBD2. The CDR3 is CAISPGLAGGETQYF. The DNA sequence follows: TGTGCCATCAGCCCAGGACTAGCGGGGGGAGAGACCCAGTACTTC.